A single sample gave rise to the 24 T cell receptor beta chains below, sequenced in a study of OX40 agonist ivuxolimab in advanced cancers. Measured with immunoSEQ multiplex PCR; TCRdb has only the in-frame clones, and not every one. The sample yields over 55,000 clones, 84% seen once. Sample: CD4+ or CD8+ T cells sorted from blood, taken in a trial of the OX40 agonist ivuxolimab. The receptors were sampled from an adult with an advanced solid tumor such as melanoma, head and neck, liver or kidney cancer.

The chain uses TRBV9 and TRBJ2-1, with 7 bases matching TRBD1. This CDR3 has 15 residues. With 2 bases clipped from V and 5 bases from J, the junction kept 7 bases outside the gene matches. Germline values: CDR1 SGDLS, CDR2 YYNGEE. DNA of the CDR3: TGTGCCAGCAGCGTTAGCCCTGACAGGGACAATGAGCAGTTCTTC. Its protein product is CASSVSPDRDNEQFF. Combining the CDR3 with reference TRBV9 and TRBJ2-1 gives the whole variable domain DSGVTQTPKHLITATGQRVTLRCSPRSGDLSVYWYQQSLDQGLQFLIQYYNGEERAKGNILERFSAQQFPDLHSELNLSSLELGDSALYFCASSVSPDRDNEQFFGPGTRLTVL.

This chain links TRBV28 with TRBJ2-5, with TRBD2 identical over 7 bases. After removal of 4 bases from V and 3 bases from J, the junction contained 5 bases not matched to a gene. The CDR3 sequence is 14 residues long. Germline CDR1 MDHEN, CDR2 SYDVKM. The CDR3 DNA reads TGTGCCAGCAGTTCAACTAGCGCAAAAGAGACCCAGTACTTC. This sequence encodes CASSSTSAKETQYF.

The chain has TRBV11-2 and TRBJ1-3, with D tentatively TRBD1 (6 bases). From germline, CDR1 is SGHAT and CDR2 FQNNGV. This CDR3 has 14 amino acids. Trimming removed 5 bases from V and 2 bases from J, with 10 bases in between. Here the CDR3 reads CASSLAGAGNTIYF. CDR3 nucleotide sequence: TGTGCCAGCAGCCTAGCAGGGGCTGGAAACACCATATATTTT.

The chain joins TRBV6-6 to TRBJ1-2, with D uncertain. This CDR3 region has 14 residues. With 2 bases removed from V and 4 bases from J, the gap between germline ends came to 11 bases. Germline V gives CDR1 MNHNY, CDR2 SVGAGI (reference sequence). In DNA, the CDR3 is TGTGCCAGCAGTTACGAACGGGGAAGCTATGGCTACACCTTC. It translates to CASSYERGSYGYTF.

V and J are TRBV5-8 and TRBJ1-4; D is ambiguous. Trimming stripped 4 bases from V and 0 bases from J, with 7 bases between. This CDR3 comprises 14 residues. CDR1 and CDR2 from the germline V gene are SGHTS and YDEGEE. CDR3 amino acids: CASSRVATNEKLFF. The DNA of the CDR3 is TGTGCCAGCAGCCGGGTCGCAACTAATGAAAAACTGTTTTTT.

CDR3 protein: CASSQGQGETQYF. The CDR3 coding sequence is TGTGCCAGCTCACAGGGACAGGGGGAGACCCAGTACTTC. The gene calls are TRBV18 and TRBJ2-5; 10 bases map to TRBD1. The CDR3 covers 13 residues. Germline V gene sequence: CDR1 KGHSH, CDR2 LQKENI. J gave up 5 bases and V 4 bases, and 1 base lay outside the gene matches.

Only one count was recorded for this clone. Germline is not matched at one junction end, which may reflect a read error. This sample includes further DNA sequences coding for the same CDR3. The chain combines TRBV5-1 with TRBJ2-2; perhaps D is TRBD1 or TRBD2 (5 bases each). Germline V gene data show CDR1 as SGHRS and CDR2 as YFSETQ. The CDR3 is made up of 15 amino acids. CDR3 loop: CASSSGVGPAGELFF. The CDR3 DNA follows: TGCGCCAGCAGCTCCGGAGTGGGACCCGCCGGAGAGCTGTTTTTT.

The chain links TRBV18 to TRBJ2-1; D is undetermined. Germline V gives CDR1 KGHSH, CDR2 LQKENI. The germline V and J ends were trimmed by 4 bases and 10 bases, with 11 bases remaining between them. The CDR3 totals 12 residues. The CDR3 here is CASSQMRQEQFF. The CDR3 DNA reads TGTGCCAGCTCACAGATGCGGCAAGAGCAGTTCTTC.

V gene TRBV5-1 combines with J gene TRBJ1-3; the match to TRBD1 covers 7 bases. Germline V gene lookup returns CDR1 SGHRS and CDR2 YFSETQ. The CDR3 runs 15 residues. Trimming removed 0 bases from V and 3 bases from J; junction bases left unmatched: 3. Here the CDR3 DNA reads TGCGCCAGCAGCTTGGGACAGGGAAATGGAAACACCATATATTTT. As protein: CASSLGQGNGNTIYF.

This clone is a singleton in its sample. V and J are TRBV14 and TRBJ1-3, with TRBD1 as a possible D gene (5 bases). Between the trimmed V and J ends, which lost 5 bases and 0 bases, there was a span of 8 bases. The CDR3 runs to 14 residues. CDR1 SGHDN and CDR2 FVKESK come from the germline V gene. Here the CDR3 reads CASSYGTSGNTIYF. In DNA form, the CDR3 reads TGTGCCAGCAGCTACGGGACCTCTGGAAACACCATATATTTT.

The chain links TRBV6-6 to TRBJ2-1, with 10 bases identical to TRBD2. The germline gives CDR1 MNHNY, CDR2 SVGAGI (reference sequence). The CDR3 has 15 residues. V shed 6 bases, J shed 5 bases, and the junction held 7 bases outside the gene matches. This chain's CDR3 is CASRIGLAENNEQFF. The CDR3 DNA reads as TGTGCCAGCAGGATAGGACTAGCGGAGAACAATGAGCAGTTCTTC.

The chain couples TRBV18 to TRBJ1-2; no firm D call. In germline, CDR1 is KGHSH, CDR2 LQKENI. V gave up 1 base and J gave up 3 bases, with 12 bases separating them. CDR3 length: 15 residues. CDR3 amino acids: CASSPLPGTYYGYTF. CDR3 DNA sequence: TGTGCCAGCTCACCACTCCCGGGAACCTACTATGGCTACACCTTC.

This clone was seen once. The V and J genes are TRBV7-7 and TRBJ2-3, with D maybe TRBD1 (5 bases). Deletions cut 5 bases from V and 4 bases from J, with 13 bases between. Germline V gives CDR1 SSHAT, CDR2 FNYEAQ (reference sequence). The CDR3 runs to 14 residues. CDR3 loop: CASSPGNLADTQYF. CDR3 nucleotide sequence: TGTGCCAGCAGCCCAGGGAACCTGGCAGATACGCAGTATTTT.

This clone was found once. The chain combines TRBV5-1 with TRBJ2-5; D is unclear. This CDR3 region has 13 residues. Trimming left V 4 bases short and J 4 bases short, with 11 bases between. The germline CDR1 and CDR2 sequences are SGHRS and YFSETQ. CDR3 loop: CASSRIHGETQYF. In nucleotides, the CDR3 is TGCGCCAGCAGCCGTATCCATGGAGAGACCCAGTACTTC.

This clone was picked up one time. The chain links TRBV5-6 to TRBJ2-3; D is unresolved. Germline CDR1 and CDR2: SGHDT and YYEEEE. This CDR3 comprises 14 residues. V lost 2 bases and J 2 bases, leaving 9 bases between the germline ends. The CDR3 region is CASSLRHITDTQYF. DNA for the CDR3: TGTGCCAGCAGCTTACGTCACATCACAGATACGCAGTATTTT.

The V and J genes are TRBV6-6 and TRBJ2-5; D possibly corresponds to TRBD1 (6 bases). The germline CDR1 and CDR2 sequences are MNHNY and SVGAGI (reference sequence). V was trimmed by 6 bases and J by 2 bases, leaving 16 bases between them. The CDR3 length is 15 residues. This CDR3 is CASRPPGTLQETQYF. Written as DNA, the CDR3 is TGTGCCAGCAGGCCCCCCGGGACACTTCAAGAGACCCAGTACTTC.

CDR3 coding DNA: TGTGCCAGCATAGGGAGGTCGGACAGTGAAGCTTTCTTT. The encoded protein is CASIGRSDSEAFF. The chain links TRBV6-4 to TRBJ1-1, with a possible D match to TRBD1 (6 bases). The length of the CDR3 is 13 residues. Trimming took off 7 bases at V and 7 bases at J, with 16 bases between the two ends. Germline V CDR1 and CDR2: MRHNA, SNTAGT.

The chain uses TRBV5-6 and TRBJ2-1; D possibly uses TRBD1 or TRBD2 (5 bases each). The V gene lost 0 bases and the J gene lost 6 bases, with 13 bases spanning the gap. Germline CDR1 SGHDT, CDR2 YYEEEE. This CDR3 is 15 amino acids long. CDR3 in DNA: TGTGCCAGCAGCTTGGTAGGGGCCGCGGGCAATGAGCAGTTCTTC. Translating gives CASSLVGAAGNEQFF.

The V call is TRBV5-1, the J call TRBJ2-2; no firm D call. Germline CDR1 and CDR2: SGHRS and YFSETQ. V lost 5 bases and J 3 bases, leaving 11 bases between the germline ends. This CDR3 region has 14 residues. The CDR3 loop is CASSRDGDTGELFF. CDR3 DNA sequence: TGCGCCAGCAGTCGAGACGGAGACACCGGGGAGCTGTTTTTT.

CDR3 DNA: TGTGCCAGCAGTTACGTCTCGGATACGAGAAATTCACCCCTCCACTTT. This encodes CASSYVSDTRNSPLHF. The genes are TRBV6-5 and TRBJ1-6, with unresolved D. Deletions cut 2 bases from V and 7 bases from J, with 15 bases between. Germline V gives CDR1 MNHEY, CDR2 SVGAGI. This CDR3 is built from 16 residues.

The rearrangement joins TRBV30 to TRBJ2-7; tentatively, D is TRBD1 or TRBD2 (5 bases each). The germline CDR1 and CDR2 sequences are GTSNPN and SVGIG (reference sequence). CDR3 length equals 16 residues. Trimming shortened V by 1 base and J by 3 bases, and 19 bases separated the two germline ends. The CDR3 coding sequence is TGTGCCTGGAGTGATACTACCGGGACCCACCGCTACGAGCAGTACTTC. It codes for CAWSDTTGTHRYEQYF.

This chain joins TRBV5-1 and TRBJ2-2; 11 bases are shared with TRBD2. The CDR3 contains 17 residues. V shed 3 bases and J 4 bases; nucleotides not matched to a gene: 8. The V gene's germline CDR1 is SGHRS and CDR2 YFSETQ. The DNA for the CDR3 is TGCGCCAGCAGCTCCCGTTTAGCGGGAGGGTTCACCGGGGAGCTGTTTTTT. It is translated as CASSSRLAGGFTGELFF.

V gene TRBV19 combines with J gene TRBJ1-1; 7 nucleotides match TRBD1. The germline V gene encodes CDR1 LNHDA and CDR2 SQIVND (reference sequence). Trimming took 6 bases from V and 5 from J; bases not matched to a gene: 6. The CDR3 covers 13 residues. CDR3 nucleotides: TGTGCCAGTAGAGTTGACAGGGAAACTGAAGCTTTCTTT. Encoded protein: CASRVDRETEAFF.

The V and J genes are TRBV11-1 and TRBJ2-7; D gene uncertain. Deletions cut 5 bases from V and 1 base from J, with 12 bases between. The CDR3 totals 14 residues. The germline CDR1 and CDR2 sequences are SGHAT and FQDESV (reference sequence). The CDR3, as DNA: TGTGCCAGCAGCGTCCGGGTCCCTTCCTACGAGCAGTACTTC. Residues: CASSVRVPSYEQYF.